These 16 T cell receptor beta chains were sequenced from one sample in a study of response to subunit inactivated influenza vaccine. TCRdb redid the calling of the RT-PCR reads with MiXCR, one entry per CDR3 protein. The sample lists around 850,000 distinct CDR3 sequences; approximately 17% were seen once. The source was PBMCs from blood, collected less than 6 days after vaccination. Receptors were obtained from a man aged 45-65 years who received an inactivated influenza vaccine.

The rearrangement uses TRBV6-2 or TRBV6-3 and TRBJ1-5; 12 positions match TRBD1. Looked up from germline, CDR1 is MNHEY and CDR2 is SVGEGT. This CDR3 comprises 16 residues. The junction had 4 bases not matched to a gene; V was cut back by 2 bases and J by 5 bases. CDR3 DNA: TGTGCCAGCAGTTACGCCGGGACAGGGGGCCATCAGCCCCAGCATTTT. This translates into CASSYAGTGGHQPQHF.

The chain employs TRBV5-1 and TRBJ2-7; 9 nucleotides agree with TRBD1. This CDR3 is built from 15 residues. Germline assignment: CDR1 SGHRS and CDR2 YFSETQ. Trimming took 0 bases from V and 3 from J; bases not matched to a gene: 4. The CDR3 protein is CASSLGGTGNYEQYF. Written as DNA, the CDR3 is TGCGCCAGCAGCTTGGGAGGGACAGGGAACTACGAGCAGTACTTC.

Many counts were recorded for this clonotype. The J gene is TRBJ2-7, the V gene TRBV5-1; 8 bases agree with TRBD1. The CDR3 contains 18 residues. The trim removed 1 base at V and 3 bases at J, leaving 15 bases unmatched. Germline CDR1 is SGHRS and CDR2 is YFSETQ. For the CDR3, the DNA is TGCGCCAGCAGCTTGCCAATCGAAAGGACAGGGTTAAACTACGAGCAGTACTTC. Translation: CASSLPIERTGLNYEQYF.

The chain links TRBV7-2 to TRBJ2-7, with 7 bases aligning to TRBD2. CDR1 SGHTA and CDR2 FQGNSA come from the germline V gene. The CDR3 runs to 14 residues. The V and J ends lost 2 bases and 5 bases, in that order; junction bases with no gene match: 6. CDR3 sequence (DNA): TGTGCCAGCAGCTTATGGGGGGGAGGGGACGAGCAGTACTTC. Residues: CASSLWGGGDEQYF.

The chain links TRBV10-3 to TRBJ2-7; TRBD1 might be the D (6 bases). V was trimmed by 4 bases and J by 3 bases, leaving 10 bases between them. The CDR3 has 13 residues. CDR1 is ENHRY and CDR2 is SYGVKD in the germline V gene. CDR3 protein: CAISGQGNYEQYF. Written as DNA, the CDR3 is TGTGCCATCAGTGGCCAGGGGAACTACGAGCAGTACTTC.

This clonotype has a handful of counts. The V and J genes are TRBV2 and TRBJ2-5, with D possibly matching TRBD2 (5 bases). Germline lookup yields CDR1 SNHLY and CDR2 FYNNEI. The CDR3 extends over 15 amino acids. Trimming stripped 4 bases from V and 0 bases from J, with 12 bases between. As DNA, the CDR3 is TGTGCCAGCAGTGGGGCGGACTCCAACCAAGAGACCCAGTACTTC. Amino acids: CASSGADSNQETQYF. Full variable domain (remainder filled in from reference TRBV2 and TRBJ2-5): EPEVTQTPSHQVTQMGQEVILRCVPISNHLYFYWYRQILGQKVEFLVSFYNNEISEKSEIFDDQFSVERPDGSNFTLKIRSTKLEDSAMYFCASSGADSNQETQYFGPGTRLLVL.

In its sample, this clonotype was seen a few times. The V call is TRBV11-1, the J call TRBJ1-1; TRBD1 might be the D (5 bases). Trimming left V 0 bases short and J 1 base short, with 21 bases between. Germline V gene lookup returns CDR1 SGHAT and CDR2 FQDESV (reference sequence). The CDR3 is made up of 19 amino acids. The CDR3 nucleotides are TGTGCCAGCAGCTTAGCTGGGTGGAGGGACTCTTACGGGAACACTGAAGCTTTCTTT. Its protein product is CASSLAGWRDSYGNTEAFF.

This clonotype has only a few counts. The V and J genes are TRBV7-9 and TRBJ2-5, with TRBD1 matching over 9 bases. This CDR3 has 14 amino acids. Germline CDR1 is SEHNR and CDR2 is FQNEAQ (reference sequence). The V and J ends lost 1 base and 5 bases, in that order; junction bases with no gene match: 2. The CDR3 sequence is CASSLDGTGETQYF. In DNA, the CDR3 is TGTGCCAGCAGCTTAGACGGGACAGGGGAGACCCAGTACTTC.

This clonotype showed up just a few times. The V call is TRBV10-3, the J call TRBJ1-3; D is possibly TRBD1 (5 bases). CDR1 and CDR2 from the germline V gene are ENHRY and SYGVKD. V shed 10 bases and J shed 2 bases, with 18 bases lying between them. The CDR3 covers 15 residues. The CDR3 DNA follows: TGTGCCACTAGGGACCTTGGGACCGCTGGAAACACCATATATTTT. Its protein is CATRDLGTAGNTIYF.

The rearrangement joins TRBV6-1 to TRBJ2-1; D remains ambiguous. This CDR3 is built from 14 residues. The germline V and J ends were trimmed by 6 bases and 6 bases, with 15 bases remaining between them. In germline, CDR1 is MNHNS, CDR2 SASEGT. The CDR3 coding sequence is TGTGCCAGCAGCCCCAATTATGCCCGCAATGAGCAGTTCTTC. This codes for CASSPNYARNEQFF.

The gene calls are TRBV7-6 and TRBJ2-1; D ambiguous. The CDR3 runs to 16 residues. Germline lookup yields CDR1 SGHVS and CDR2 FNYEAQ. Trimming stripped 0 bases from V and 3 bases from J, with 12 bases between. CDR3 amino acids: CASSLAMVARYNEQFF. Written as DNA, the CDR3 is TGTGCCAGCAGCTTAGCGATGGTGGCCCGCTACAATGAGCAGTTCTTC.

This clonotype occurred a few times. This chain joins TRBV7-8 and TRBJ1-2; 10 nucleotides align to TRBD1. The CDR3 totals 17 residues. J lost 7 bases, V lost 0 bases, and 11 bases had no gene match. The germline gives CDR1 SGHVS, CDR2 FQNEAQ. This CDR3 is CASSLAPWDRGGLGYTF. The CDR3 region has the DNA TGTGCCAGCAGCTTAGCTCCCTGGGACAGGGGAGGGCTTGGCTACACCTTC.

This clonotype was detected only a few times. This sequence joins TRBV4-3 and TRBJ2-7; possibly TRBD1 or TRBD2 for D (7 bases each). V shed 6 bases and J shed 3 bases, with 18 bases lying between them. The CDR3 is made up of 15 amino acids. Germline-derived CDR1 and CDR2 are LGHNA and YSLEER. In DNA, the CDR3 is TGCGCCAGCAGTCCCAGGGAGGGGGCTCTCTACGAGCAGTACTTC. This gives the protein CASSPREGALYEQYF.

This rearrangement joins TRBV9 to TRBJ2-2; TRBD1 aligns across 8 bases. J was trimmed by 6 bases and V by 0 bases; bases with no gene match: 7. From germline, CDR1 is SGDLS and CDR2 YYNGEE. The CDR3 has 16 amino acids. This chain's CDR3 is CASSVAGQGAAGELFF. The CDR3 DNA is TGTGCCAGCAGCGTAGCCGGTCAGGGGGCAGCCGGGGAGCTGTTTTTT.

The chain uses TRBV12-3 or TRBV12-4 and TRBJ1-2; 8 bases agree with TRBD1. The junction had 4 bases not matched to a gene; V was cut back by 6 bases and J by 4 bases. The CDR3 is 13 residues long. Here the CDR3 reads CASRTGTGYGYTF. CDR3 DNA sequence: TGTGCCAGCAGAACCGGGACAGGCTATGGCTACACCTTC.

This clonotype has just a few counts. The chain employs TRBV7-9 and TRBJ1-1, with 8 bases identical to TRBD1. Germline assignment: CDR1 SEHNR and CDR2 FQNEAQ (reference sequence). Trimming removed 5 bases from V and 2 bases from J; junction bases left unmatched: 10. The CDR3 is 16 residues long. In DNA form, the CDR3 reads TGTGCCAGCAGCCTATGGACAGGGACCACTAACACTGAAGCTTTCTTT. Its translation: CASSLWTGTTNTEAFF.